These T cell receptor beta chains were read from a single sample in a study of Graves' ophthalmopathy and Graves' hyperthyroidism. TCRdb reprocessed the multiplex PCR reads with MiXCR, giving one entry per CDR3 protein. The sample lists about 1.1 million distinct CDR3 sequences, less than 45% occurring once. Specimen: peripheral blood or thyroid tissue (not recorded which). Source of these receptors: an adult man with Graves' hyperthyroidism. Each CDR3 is given with its conserved first and last residue. D genes are given only for firm matches. Size is omitted from some rows. Given values are once, few, many or a class for expanded clones.

size,D,V,J,DNA,CDR3
many,.,TRBV28,TRBJ1-5,TGTGCCAGCAGTCTCCCCCCAAATCAGCCCCAGCATTTT,CASSLPPNQPQHF
.,.,TRBV28,TRBJ2-7,TGTGCCAGCAGTCCACAGGGTTCGGTGCAGTACTTC,CASSPQGSVQYF
many,TRBD1,TRBV7-2,TRBJ1-1,TGTGCCAGCAGCCCGGACAGGGGGCGGTCTGAAGCTTTCTTT,CASSPDRGRSEAFF
many,.,TRBV19,TRBJ2-6,TGTGCCAGTAGTATCGACGTCTCTGGGGCCAACGTCCTGACTTTC,CASSIDVSGANVLTF
.,.,TRBV25-1,TRBJ2-7,TGTGCCAGCAGGGAGGACGGAACTATCTACGAGCAGTACTTC,CASREDGTIYEQYF
few,.,TRBV5-4,TRBJ2-5,TGTGCCAGCAGCCAAGTCCCAGGGATGGGGCAAGAGACCCAGTACTTC,CASSQVPGMGQETQYF
many,TRBD1,TRBV29-1,TRBJ2-2,TGCAGCGTTGAGGGACAGGGATCCGGGGAGCTGTTTTTT,CSVEGQGSGELFF
many,.,TRBV12-3/TRBV12-4,TRBJ2-7,TGTGCCAGCAGTCCCCTAGGGGGGAACTACGAGCAGTACTTC,CASSPLGGNYEQYF
many,.,TRBV10-3,TRBJ2-2,TGTGCCATCAGTGAGTTATCCTTCAGGGTCACCGGGGAGCTGTTTTTT,CAISELSFRVTGELFF
.,.,TRBV10-2,TRBJ2-5,TGCGCCAGCAGTGAGTCGGGGTGGACCCAGTACTTC,CASSESGWTQYF
many,.,TRBV19,TRBJ2-7,TGTGCCAGTAGTATAGATACAGTCTCCTACGAGCAGTACTTC,CASSIDTVSYEQYF
.,.,TRBV20-1,TRBJ2-2,TGCAGTGCTAGAGCGGAGGACTGGGCGAACACCGGGGAGCTGTTTTTT,CSARAEDWANTGELFF